This T cell receptor beta chain was sequenced in a study of blood T cell repertoires in COVID-19. Study information: Collection of acute and convalescent COVID-19 samples took place in the United States, Italy and Spain. PBMCs, B-cell-depleted T cells, or T cells provided the cDNA or gDNA that made up the material.

Looked up from germline, CDR1 is KGHDR and CDR2 is SFDVKD. V shed 2 bases and J shed 1 base, with 11 bases lying between them. This CDR3 spans 16 amino acids. Original processing notes: Amplifying reference gene primers gave estimates of nucleated cell counts. The assay was immunoSEQ multiplex PCR, and TCRdb's table has in-frame clones only and misses some. The V and J calls and clone size were taken over from that table, and D and trimming were inferred from the DNA. The data show 250,000 or so clones, more than 75% seen once. Sequencing was done on a sample of peripheral blood. This sequence was found in a man aged 35 to 55 with active or convalescent COVID-19. V usage is TRBV24-1 and J usage is TRBJ1-5; the D gene is possibly TRBD1 (6 bases). CDR3: CATSDSWGGSNQPQHF. CDR3 bases: TGTGCCACCAGTGATTCCTGGGGGGGCAGCAATCAGCCCCAGCATTTT.